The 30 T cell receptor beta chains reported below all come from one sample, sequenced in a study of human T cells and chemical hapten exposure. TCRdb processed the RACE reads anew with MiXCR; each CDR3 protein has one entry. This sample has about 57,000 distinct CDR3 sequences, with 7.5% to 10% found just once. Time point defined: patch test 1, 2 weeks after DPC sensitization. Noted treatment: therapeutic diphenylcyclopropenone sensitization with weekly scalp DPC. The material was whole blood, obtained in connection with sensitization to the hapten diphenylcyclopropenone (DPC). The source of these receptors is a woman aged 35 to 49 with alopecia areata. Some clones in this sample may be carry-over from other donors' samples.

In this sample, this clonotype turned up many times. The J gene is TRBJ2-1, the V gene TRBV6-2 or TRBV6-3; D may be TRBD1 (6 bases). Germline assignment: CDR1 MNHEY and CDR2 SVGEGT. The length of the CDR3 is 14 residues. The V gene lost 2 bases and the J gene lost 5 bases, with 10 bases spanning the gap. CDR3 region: CASSYRDRNNEQFF. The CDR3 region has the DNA TGTGCCAGCAGTTACCGCGACAGGAACAATGAGCAGTTCTTC.

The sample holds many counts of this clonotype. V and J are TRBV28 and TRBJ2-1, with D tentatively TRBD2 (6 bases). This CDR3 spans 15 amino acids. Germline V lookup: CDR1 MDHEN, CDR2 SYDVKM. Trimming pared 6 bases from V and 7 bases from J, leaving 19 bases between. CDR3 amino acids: CASSPTGTSDNEQFF. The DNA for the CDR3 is TGTGCCAGCAGCCCTACCGGGACTTCCGATAATGAGCAGTTCTTC.

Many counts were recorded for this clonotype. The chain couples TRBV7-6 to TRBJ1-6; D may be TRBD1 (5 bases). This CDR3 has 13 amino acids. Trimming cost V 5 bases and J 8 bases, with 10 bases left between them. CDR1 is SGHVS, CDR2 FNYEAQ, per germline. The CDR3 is CASSRDGHSPLHF. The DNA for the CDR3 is TGTGCCAGCAGCCGGGACGGTCATTCACCCCTCCACTTT.

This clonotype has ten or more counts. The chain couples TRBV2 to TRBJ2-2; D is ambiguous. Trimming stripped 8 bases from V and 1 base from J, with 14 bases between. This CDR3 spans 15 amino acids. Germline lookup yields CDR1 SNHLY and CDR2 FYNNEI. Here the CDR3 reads CASGSHGRNTGELFF. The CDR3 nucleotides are TGTGCCAGCGGCTCCCACGGCCGGAACACCGGGGAGCTGTTTTTT.

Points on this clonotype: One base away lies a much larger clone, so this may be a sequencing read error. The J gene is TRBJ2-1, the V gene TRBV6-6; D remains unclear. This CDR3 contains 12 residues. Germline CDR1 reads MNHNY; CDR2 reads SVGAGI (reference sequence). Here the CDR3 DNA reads TGTGCCAGCAGTTACTACTCGGATGAGCAGATCTTC. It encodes CASSYYSDEQIF.

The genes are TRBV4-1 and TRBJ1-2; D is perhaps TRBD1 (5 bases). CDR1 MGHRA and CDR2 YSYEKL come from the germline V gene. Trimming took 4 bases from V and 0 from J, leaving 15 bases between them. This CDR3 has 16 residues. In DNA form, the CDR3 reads TGCGCCAGCAGCCCATCCGGGGCAAAAGCTAACTATGGCTACACCTTC. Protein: CASSPSGAKANYGYTF.

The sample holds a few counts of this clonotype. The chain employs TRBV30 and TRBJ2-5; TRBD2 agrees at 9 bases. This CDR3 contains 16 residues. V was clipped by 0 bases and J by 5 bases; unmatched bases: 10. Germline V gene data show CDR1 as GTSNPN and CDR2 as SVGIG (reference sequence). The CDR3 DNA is TGTGCCTGGAGTGTACCTAGCGGGGACTACCGGGAGACCCAGTACTTC. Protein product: CAWSVPSGDYRETQYF. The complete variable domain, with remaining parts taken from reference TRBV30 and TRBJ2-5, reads SQTIHQWPATLVQPVGSPLSLECTVEGTSNPNLYWYRQAAGRGLQLLFYSVGIGQISSEVPQNLSASRPQDRQFILSSKKLLLSDSGFYLCAWSVPSGDYRETQYFGPGTRLLVL.

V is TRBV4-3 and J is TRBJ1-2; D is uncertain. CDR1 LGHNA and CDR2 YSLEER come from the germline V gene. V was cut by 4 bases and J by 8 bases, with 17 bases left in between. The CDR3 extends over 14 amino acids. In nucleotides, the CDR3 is TGCGCCAGCAGCCCCTTCCTCGAGTCCCGCGGCTACACCTTC. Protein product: CASSPFLESRGYTF.

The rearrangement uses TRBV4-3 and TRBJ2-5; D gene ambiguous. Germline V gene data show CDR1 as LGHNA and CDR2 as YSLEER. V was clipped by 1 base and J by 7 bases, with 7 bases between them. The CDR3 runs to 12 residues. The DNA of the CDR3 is TGCGCCAGCAGCCAAGGCCTCGGGACCCAGTACTTC. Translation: CASSQGLGTQYF.

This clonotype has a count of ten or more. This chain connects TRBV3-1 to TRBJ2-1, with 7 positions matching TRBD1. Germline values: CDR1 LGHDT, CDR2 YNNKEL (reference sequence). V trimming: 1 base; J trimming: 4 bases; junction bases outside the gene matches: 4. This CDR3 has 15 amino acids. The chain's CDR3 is CASSQGRDRYNEQFF. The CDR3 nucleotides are TGTGCCAGCAGCCAAGGCCGGGACAGATACAATGAGCAGTTCTTC.

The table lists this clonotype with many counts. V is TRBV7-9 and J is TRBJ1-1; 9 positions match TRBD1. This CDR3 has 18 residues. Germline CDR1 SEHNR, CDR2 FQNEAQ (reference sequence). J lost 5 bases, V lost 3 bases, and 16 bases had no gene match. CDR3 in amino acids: CASSLRHPGTGLGTEAFF. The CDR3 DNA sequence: TGTGCCAGCAGCTTGAGGCACCCCGGGACAGGGCTCGGAACTGAAGCTTTCTTT.

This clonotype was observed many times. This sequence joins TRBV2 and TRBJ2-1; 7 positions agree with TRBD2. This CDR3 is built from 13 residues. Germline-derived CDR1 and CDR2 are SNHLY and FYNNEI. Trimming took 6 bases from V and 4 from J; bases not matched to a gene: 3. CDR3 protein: CASSGLEYNEQFF. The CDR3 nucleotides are TGTGCCAGCAGCGGACTAGAGTACAATGAGCAGTTCTTC.

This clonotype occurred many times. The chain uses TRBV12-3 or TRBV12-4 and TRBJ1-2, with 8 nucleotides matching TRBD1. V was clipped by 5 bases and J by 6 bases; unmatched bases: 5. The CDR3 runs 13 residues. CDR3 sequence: CASSRGQGDGYTF. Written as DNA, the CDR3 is TGTGCCAGCAGTCGAGGACAGGGTGATGGCTACACCTTC.

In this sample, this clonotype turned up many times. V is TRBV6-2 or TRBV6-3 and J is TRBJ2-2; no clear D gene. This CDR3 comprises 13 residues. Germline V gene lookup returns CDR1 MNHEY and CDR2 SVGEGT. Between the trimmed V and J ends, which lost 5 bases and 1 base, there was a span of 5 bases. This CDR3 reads CASSTGNTGELFF. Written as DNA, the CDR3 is TGTGCCAGCAGTACGGGGAACACCGGGGAGCTGTTTTTT.

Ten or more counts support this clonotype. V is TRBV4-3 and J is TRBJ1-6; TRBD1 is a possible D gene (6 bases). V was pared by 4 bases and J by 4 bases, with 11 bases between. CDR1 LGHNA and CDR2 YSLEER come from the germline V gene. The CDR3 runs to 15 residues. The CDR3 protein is CASSPRDTYNSPLHF. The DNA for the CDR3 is TGCGCCAGCAGCCCCCGGGACACTTATAATTCACCCCTCCACTTT.

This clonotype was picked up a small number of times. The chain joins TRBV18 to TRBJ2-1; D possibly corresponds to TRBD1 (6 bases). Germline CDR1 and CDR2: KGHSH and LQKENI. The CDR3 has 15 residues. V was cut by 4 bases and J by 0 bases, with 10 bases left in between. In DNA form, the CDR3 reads TGTGCCAGCTCACACCGGGACAACTCCTACAATGAGCAGTTCTTC. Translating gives CASSHRDNSYNEQFF.

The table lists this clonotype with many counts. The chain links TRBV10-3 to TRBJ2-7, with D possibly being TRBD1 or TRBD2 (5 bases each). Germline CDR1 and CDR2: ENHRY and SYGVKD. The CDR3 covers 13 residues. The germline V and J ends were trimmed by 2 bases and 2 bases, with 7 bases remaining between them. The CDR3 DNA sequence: TGTGCCATCAGTGAGGGGGGTACCTACGAGCAGTACTTC. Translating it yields CAISEGGTYEQYF.

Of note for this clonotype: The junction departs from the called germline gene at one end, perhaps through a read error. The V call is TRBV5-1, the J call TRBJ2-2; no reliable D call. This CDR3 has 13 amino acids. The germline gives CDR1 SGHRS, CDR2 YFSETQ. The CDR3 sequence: CSSRGPNTGELFF. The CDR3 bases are TGCTCCAGCAGAGGACCGAACACCGGGGAGCTGTTTTTT. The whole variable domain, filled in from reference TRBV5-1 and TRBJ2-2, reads KAGVTQTPRYLIKTRGQQVTLSCSPISGHRSVSWYQQTPGQGLQFLFEYFSETQRNKGNFPGRFSGRQFSNSRSEMNVSTLELGDSALYLCSSRGPNTGELFFGEGSRLTVL.

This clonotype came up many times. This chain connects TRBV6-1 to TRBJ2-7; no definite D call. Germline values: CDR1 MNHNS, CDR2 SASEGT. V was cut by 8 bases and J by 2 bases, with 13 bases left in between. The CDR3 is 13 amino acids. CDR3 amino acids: CASALEPTYEQYF. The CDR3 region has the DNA TGTGCCAGCGCCTTGGAACCAACCTACGAGCAGTACTTC.

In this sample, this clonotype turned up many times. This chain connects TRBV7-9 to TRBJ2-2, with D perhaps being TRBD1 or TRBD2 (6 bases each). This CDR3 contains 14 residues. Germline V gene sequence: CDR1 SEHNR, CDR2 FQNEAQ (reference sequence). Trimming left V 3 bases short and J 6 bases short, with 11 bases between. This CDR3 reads CASSLSGASGELFF. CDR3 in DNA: TGTGCCAGCAGCTTGTCGGGGGCGTCCGGGGAGCTGTTTTTT.

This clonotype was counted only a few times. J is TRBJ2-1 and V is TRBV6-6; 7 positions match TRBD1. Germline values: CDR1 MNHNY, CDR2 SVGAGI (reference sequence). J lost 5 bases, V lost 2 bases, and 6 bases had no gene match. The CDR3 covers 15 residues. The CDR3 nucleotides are TGTGCCAGCAGTTACGACAGGGCGATCGACAATGAGCAGTTCTTC. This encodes CASSYDRAIDNEQFF.

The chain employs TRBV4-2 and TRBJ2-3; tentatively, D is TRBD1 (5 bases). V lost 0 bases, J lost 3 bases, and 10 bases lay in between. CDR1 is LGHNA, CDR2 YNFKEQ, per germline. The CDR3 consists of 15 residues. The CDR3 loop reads CASSQEMTETDTQYF. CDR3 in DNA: TGTGCCAGCAGCCAAGAGATGACAGAAACAGATACGCAGTATTTT.

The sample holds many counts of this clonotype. The CDR3 sequence is CASADPAEGLNEQFF. The CDR3 DNA follows: TGCGCCAGCGCCGATCCCGCGGAGGGATTGAATGAGCAGTTCTTC. J is TRBJ2-1 and V is TRBV5-1; possibly TRBD2 for D (6 bases). V lost 7 bases, J lost 7 bases, and 21 bases lay in between. The CDR3 is made up of 15 amino acids. Germline V gives CDR1 SGHRS, CDR2 YFSETQ.

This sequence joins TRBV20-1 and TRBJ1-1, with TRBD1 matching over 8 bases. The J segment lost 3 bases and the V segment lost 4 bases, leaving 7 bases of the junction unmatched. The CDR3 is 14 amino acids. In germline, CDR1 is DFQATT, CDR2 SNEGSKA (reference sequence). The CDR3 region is CSATPGGRDTEAFF. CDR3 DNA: TGCAGTGCTACCCCAGGGGGCAGGGACACTGAAGCTTTCTTT.

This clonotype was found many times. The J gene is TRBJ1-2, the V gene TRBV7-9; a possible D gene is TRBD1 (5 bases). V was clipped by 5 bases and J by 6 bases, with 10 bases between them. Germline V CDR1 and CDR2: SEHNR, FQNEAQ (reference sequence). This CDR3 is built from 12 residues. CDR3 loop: CASSPRGDGYTF. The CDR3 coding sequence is TGTGCCAGCAGCCCCAGAGGGGATGGCTACACCTTC.

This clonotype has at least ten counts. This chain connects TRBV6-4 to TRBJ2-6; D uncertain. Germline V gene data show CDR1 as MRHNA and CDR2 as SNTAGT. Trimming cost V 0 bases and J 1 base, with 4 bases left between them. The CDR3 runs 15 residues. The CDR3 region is CASSDSRSGANVLTF. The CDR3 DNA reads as TGTGCCAGCAGTGACTCCCGGTCTGGGGCCAACGTCCTGACTTTC.

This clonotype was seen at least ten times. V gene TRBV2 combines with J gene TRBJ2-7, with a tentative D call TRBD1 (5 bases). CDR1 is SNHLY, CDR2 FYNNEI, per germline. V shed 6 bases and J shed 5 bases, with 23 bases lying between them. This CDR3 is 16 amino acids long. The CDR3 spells CASSLPGPDNLNEQYF. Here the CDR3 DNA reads TGTGCCAGCAGCCTTCCCGGACCGGACAATCTTAACGAGCAGTACTTC.

The CDR3 is CASSTRSGGDYNEQFF. The CDR3 region has the DNA TGCGCCAGCAGCACGCGTAGCGGGGGGGACTACAATGAGCAGTTCTTC. The V call is TRBV4-3, the J call TRBJ2-1, with 11 bases fitting TRBD2. With 5 bases clipped from V and 3 bases from J, the junction kept 6 bases outside the gene matches. This CDR3 contains 16 residues. Germline assignment: CDR1 LGHNA and CDR2 YSLEER.

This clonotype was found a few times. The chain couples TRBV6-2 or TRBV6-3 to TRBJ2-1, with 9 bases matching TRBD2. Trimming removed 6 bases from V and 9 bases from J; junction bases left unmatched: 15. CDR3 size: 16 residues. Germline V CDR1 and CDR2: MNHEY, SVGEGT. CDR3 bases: TGTGCCAGCAGCCCTCCTGGGACTAGCAGGTTTGGTGAGCAGTTCTTC. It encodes CASSPPGTSRFGEQFF.

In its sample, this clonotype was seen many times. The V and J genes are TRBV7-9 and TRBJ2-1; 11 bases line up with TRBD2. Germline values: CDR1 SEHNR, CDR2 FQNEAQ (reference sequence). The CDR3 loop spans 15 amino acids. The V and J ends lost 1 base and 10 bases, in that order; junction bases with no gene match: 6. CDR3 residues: CASSLEGLAVGEQFF. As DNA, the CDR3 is TGTGCCAGCAGCTTAGAGGGACTAGCGGTCGGCGAGCAGTTCTTC.